The rows below give T cell receptor beta chains drawn from one sample of a study of blood T cell repertoires in COVID-19. The repertoire was sequenced with immunoSEQ multiplex PCR; TCRdb's copy has only in-frame clones and lacks some. This sample carries fewer than 250,000 clones, 83% of them seen once, and the ten largest clones take more than 5.5%. The sample consisted of peripheral blood. Receptor source: a human donor in a cohort sampled during active COVID-19. The CDR3 runs from the conserved cysteine through the conserved F or W. Fields, in order: D gene, V gene, J gene, clone size, CDR3 DNA, CDR3 protein. A D gene is named only where the DNA matches it firmly. For some rows the clone size is stated as once, few or many, or as a class when expanded; others skip it.

-	TRBV27	TRBJ1-3	-	TGTGCCAGCAGTTGGGGGCCGGGGGGAGGAAACACCATATATTTT	CASSWGPGGGNTIYF
-	TRBV1	TRBJ2-1	-	TGCACCAGCAGCCATGAACCCAGCTCCTACAATGAGCAGTTCTTC	CTSSHEPSSYNEQFF
TRBD2	TRBV2	TRBJ2-7	-	TGTGCCAGCGGGATGGCGGGAGGGCCGAGGGACGAGCAGTACTTC	CASGMAGGPRDEQYF
-	TRBV25-1	TRBJ1-4	-	TGTGCCAGCAGCAGGACAGTAACTAATGAAAAACTGTTTTTT	CASSRTVTNEKLFF
-	TRBV3-1/TRBV3-2	TRBJ2-7	-	TGTGCCAGCGGGGCGGTTTACGAGCAGTACTTC	CASGAVYEQYF
TRBD2	TRBV28	TRBJ2-7	-	TGTGCCAGCAGTTTACTGGGACTAGCGGGAGGGCCTATTGGGGAGCAGTACTTC	CASSLLGLAGGPIGEQYF
-	TRBV6-5	TRBJ2-7	-	TGTGCCAGCAGTTACTTTGGGGCTTACGAGCAGTACTTC	CASSYFGAYEQYF
-	TRBV9	TRBJ1-1	-	TGTGCCAGCAGCGTAGGAGCCGCCACTGAAGCTTTCTTT	CASSVGAATEAFF
TRBD1	TRBV19	TRBJ1-6	-	TGTGCCAGTAGCGGACAGGACCCCCGGTCACCCCTCCACTTT	CASSGQDPRSPLHF
-	TRBV5-1	TRBJ2-3	-	TGCGCCAGCAGCTGGGGGGAGGGCACAGATACGCAGTATTTT	CASSWGEGTDTQYF
TRBD2	TRBV5-1	TRBJ2-1	once	TGCGCCAGCAGCTTGGAGGGGACTAGCGGGAGAGGGGGAGAGCAGTTCTTC	CASSLEGTSGRGGEQFF
TRBD1	TRBV18	TRBJ2-5	-	TGTGCCAGCTCACCAAGACAGGGTTACCAAGAGACCCAGTACTTC	CASSPRQGYQETQYF
TRBD1	TRBV6-5	TRBJ2-5	-	TGTGCCAGCAGTTTGACAGGGATCGGTGAGACCCAGTACTTC	CASSLTGIGETQYF
TRBD1	TRBV5-6	TRBJ2-7	-	TGTGCCAGCAGCCCTAGTCCCCGGACAGGGACGAACGAGCAGTACTTC	CASSPSPRTGTNEQYF
-	TRBV12-3/TRBV12-4	TRBJ1-2	-	TGTGCCAGCAGTTTGAGCTATGGCTACACCTTC	CASSLSYGYTF
TRBD2	TRBV6-5	TRBJ2-7	once	TGTGCCAGCAGAATAGCGGGAGCGACCTACGAGCAGTACTTC	CASRIAGATYEQYF
-	TRBV28	TRBJ1-5	-	TGTGCCAGCAGTTTATCACAGGGTAGTCAGCCCCAGCATTTT	CASSLSQGSQPQHF
-	TRBV27	TRBJ2-1	-	TGTGCCAGCAGTGACACCTTCTTGGCTCCGTTCTTC	CASSDTFLAPFF
-	TRBV6-4	TRBJ1-2	-	TGTGCCAGCAGCATTCCGGGAGGTGGCTACACCTTC	CASSIPGGGYTF
-	TRBV12-3/TRBV12-4	TRBJ1-1	-	TGTGCCAGCAGTTTTTCGGTCGGGGCTGAAGCTTTCTTT	CASSFSVGAEAFF
-	TRBV10-3	TRBJ1-4	-	TGTGCCATCAGTGAGAACAGTAATGAAAAACTGTTTTTT	CAISENSNEKLFF
-	TRBV19	TRBJ2-1	-	TGTGCCAGTAGTCAACTAGAGTTGGGGTCCAATGAGCAGTTCTTC	CASSQLELGSNEQFF
TRBD2	TRBV5-4	TRBJ2-7	-	TGTGCCAGCAGCTTGGCCGGGACTAGCGGGAAATACGAGCAGTACTTC	CASSLAGTSGKYEQYF
TRBD2	TRBV5-1	TRBJ2-5	once	TGCGCCAGCAGCTCACGCCGACTAGCGGGAGGAGAGACCCAGTACTTC	CASSSRRLAGGETQYF
-	TRBV11-2	TRBJ2-5	-	TGTGCCAGCAGCTTAGGGGCAGCTACCCAAGAGACCCAGTACTTC	CASSLGAATQETQYF
-	TRBV12-2	TRBJ2-1	-	TGTGCAAGTCGCCTTATTACTAGCGGGGTTAATATGGGGGAGCAGTTCTTC	CASRLITSGVNMGEQFF
-	TRBV11-2	TRBJ2-1	-	TGTGCCAGCAGCTTAATACTGGTTTCCTACAATGAGCAGTTCTTC	CASSLILVSYNEQFF
-	TRBV29-1	TRBJ2-3	-	TGCAGCGTATGGAACGGGGTCGCAGATACGCAGTATTTT	CSVWNGVADTQYF
TRBD2	TRBV12-5	TRBJ2-3	-	TGTGCTAGTGGCCCACTAGCGGGAGTTACAGATACGCAGTATTTT	CASGPLAGVTDTQYF
TRBD2	TRBV18	TRBJ2-1	once	TGTGCCAGCTCACCAGTGCCGGGGGGACACAATGAGCAGTTCTTC	CASSPVPGGHNEQFF
-	TRBV14	TRBJ2-3	-	TGTGCCAGCAGCCATTACCAGGTTGATACGCAGTATTTT	CASSHYQVDTQYF
-	TRBV6-5	TRBJ2-1	once	TGTGCCAGCAGTTATAACTCGTGGCAGGGTGGCAATGAGCAGTTCTTC	CASSYNSWQGGNEQFF
-	TRBV28	TRBJ1-1	-	TGTGCCAGCAGTTTATTTCTTACAGGGCGGAATAACACTGAAGCTTTCTTT	CASSLFLTGRNNTEAFF
-	TRBV7-9	TRBJ2-7	-	TGTGCCAGCAGCTTCGGACAGATCTACGAGCAGTACTTC	CASSFGQIYEQYF
-	TRBV27	TRBJ1-2	-	TGTGCCAGCAGTTTCCCCGGCGGCGGCTACACCTTC	CASSFPGGGYTF
TRBD2	TRBV5-1	TRBJ2-1	-	TGCGCCAGCAGCTTGCTCAGCGGGGGGCTCACTAGCTCCTACAATGAGCAGTTCTTC	CASSLLSGGLTSSYNEQFF
-	TRBV5-4	TRBJ1-1	-	TGTGCCAGCAGCTTGGACTTATCGGGAACTGAAGCTTTCTTT	CASSLDLSGTEAFF
-	TRBV24-1	TRBJ2-7	-	TGTGCCACCACCCGAGGATACTCCTACGAGCAGTACTTC	CATTRGYSYEQYF
TRBD1	TRBV6-5	TRBJ1-2	-	TGTGCCAGCTCTGGACAGGCTGATCTGGGCTACACCTTC	CASSGQADLGYTF
TRBD2	TRBV14	TRBJ2-5	-	TGTGCCAGCAGCCCTCAGGGAGGGTTTCACCAAGAGACCCAGTACTTC	CASSPQGGFHQETQYF
TRBD1	TRBV27	TRBJ1-6	-	TGTGCCAGCAGTTACGACAGGGGGCTTTCACCCCTCCACTTT	CASSYDRGLSPLHF
-	TRBV10-2	TRBJ2-5	-	TGCGCCAGCAGTGAGATACAGGGAAAGGAGACCCAGTACTTC	CASSEIQGKETQYF
TRBD1	TRBV12-3/TRBV12-4	TRBJ1-1	-	TGTGCCACAGGGGGCCGGGCTGAAGCTTTCTTT	CATGGRAEAFF
-	TRBV10-1	TRBJ2-3	-	TGCGCCAGCAGCGAGACAGCAGATCACACAGATACGCAGTATTTT	CASSETADHTDTQYF
TRBD1	TRBV5-6	TRBJ2-1	-	TGTGCCAGCAGCTTGAAGGACAGGGGTTTGGGTGAGCAGTTCTTC	CASSLKDRGLGEQFF
TRBD1	TRBV18	TRBJ1-5	-	TGTGCCAGCTCACTAGGCCCGGACAGGGCCAATCAGCCCCAGCATTTT	CASSLGPDRANQPQHF
TRBD2	TRBV6-5	TRBJ2-3	-	TGTGCCAGCAGTTACCGCGGGAGTAGCACAGATACGCAGTATTTT	CASSYRGSSTDTQYF
TRBD1	TRBV6-1	TRBJ2-5	-	TGTGCCAGCAGTGAAGGGACAGGGAGCCAAGAGACCCAGTACTTC	CASSEGTGSQETQYF
-	TRBV7-9	TRBJ2-7	-	TGTGCCAGCAGCACAGACCGAGGGACAAGTTTTATATACGAGCAGTACTTC	CASSTDRGTSFIYEQYF
-	TRBV20-1	TRBJ2-7	-	TGCAGTGCTAGTTCTACCCCCCCCGAGCAGTACTTC	CSASSTPPEQYF
-	TRBV6-5	TRBJ2-1	-	TGTGCCAGCAGTTTCAGGCTTATGGGCAATGAGCAGTTCTTC	CASSFRLMGNEQFF
TRBD1	TRBV28	TRBJ2-1	-	TGTGCCAGCAGTAGGGACAGGGCCACCTACAATGAGCAGTTCTTC	CASSRDRATYNEQFF
TRBD2	TRBV29-1	TRBJ2-7	-	TGCAGCGTGGGATCGACTAGCGGGAGGGCCGCTAGGTACTTC	CSVGSTSGRAARYF
-	TRBV7-2	TRBJ1-6	-	TGTGCCAGCAGCCGCCGCGGGAAAGCTAATTCACCCCTCCACTTT	CASSRRGKANSPLHF
TRBD2	TRBV7-2	TRBJ2-7	once	TGTGCCAGCAGCTTGCTAGCGGGGGGGCCCTACGAGCAGTACTTC	CASSLLAGGPYEQYF
-	TRBV15	TRBJ1-4	-	TGTGCCACCAGCAGAGTTAAAGGGGTTGAAAAACTGTTTTTT	CATSRVKGVEKLFF
-	TRBV12-5	TRBJ2-1	-	TGTGCTAGTGGCCGGGGACAAAATCACAATGAGCAGTTCTTC	CASGRGQNHNEQFF
TRBD2	TRBV24-1	TRBJ2-2	-	TGTGCCACCTCCGGGACTAGTTCCACCGGGGAGCTGTTTTTT	CATSGTSSTGELFF
TRBD1	TRBV28	TRBJ1-6	once	TGTGCCAGCAGGGCCTGGACAGGGGAGGGGAATTCACCCCTCCACTTT	CASRAWTGEGNSPLHF